This paragraph covers one T cell receptor (beta chain) sequence. Only in-frame clones appear in the TCRdb table, and some are missing; sequencing was by immunoSEQ multiplex PCR. The data show about 160,000 clones, over 85% seen once. These data originate in a study of control samples from healthy donors and cancer patients. The origin of this receptor is a man aged 25-45 years in good health. The material sequenced was blood.

This chain's CDR3 is CASSASGRGRPTQYF. The CDR3 DNA reads as TGTGCCAGCAGCGCCTCGGGGAGGGGTCGCCCTACGCAGTATTTT. The J gene is TRBJ2-3, the V gene TRBV5-8; 7 nucleotides match TRBD2. Germline CDR1 reads SGHTS; CDR2 reads YDEGEE. J lost 8 bases, V lost 4 bases, and 13 bases had no gene match. This CDR3 region has 15 residues.